Each of the 5 T cell receptor beta chains below was sequenced from the same sample in a study of CD39 and CD103 CD8 tumor-infiltrating T cells. Repertoires were generated with immunoSEQ multiplex PCR, while TCRdb's copy carries only in-frame clones and drops some. The sample holds about 15,000 clones, just over 90% seen once. The sample taken for sequencing was CD8+ T cells sorted from blood. As for subset: total memory CD8 T cells (CD45RA-CCR7+/-) from blood or uninvolved lymph node. The origin of the receptors is a human donor with head and neck squamous cell carcinoma.

This clone was picked up one time. CDR3 in DNA: TGTGCCAGCAGTGAGGGGATAGCGGGGGGCTGGGCACAAGAGACCCAGTACTTC. Translating it yields CASSEGIAGGWAQETQYF. The J gene is TRBJ2-5, the V gene TRBV2, with TRBD2 matching 10 bases. Per the germline V gene, CDR1 is SNHLY and CDR2 is FYNNEI. The CDR3 has 18 amino acids. Germline trimming cut 3 bases from V and 2 bases from J; bases unmatched to any gene: 12.

The J gene is TRBJ1-4, the V gene TRBV10-3; unclear D gene. This CDR3 is built from 15 residues. CDR1 is ENHRY, CDR2 SYGVKD, per germline. Between the trimmed V and J ends, which lost 3 bases and 3 bases, there was a span of 11 bases. This CDR3 reads CAISEGGASNEKLFF. CDR3 DNA sequence: TGTGCCATCAGTGAAGGTGGCGCTTCTAATGAAAAACTGTTTTTT.

V is TRBV5-4 and J is TRBJ1-2; D gene uncertain. Trimming stripped 3 bases from V and 0 bases from J, with 12 bases between. There are 15 residues in the CDR3. Germline CDR1 SGHNT, CDR2 YYREEE (reference sequence). CDR3 in DNA: TGTGCCAGCAGCTCAGTCATATCAGCTAACTATGGCTACACCTTC. It translates to CASSSVISANYGYTF. Together with reference TRBV5-4 and TRBJ1-2, the CDR3 gives the full variable domain: ETGVTQSPTHLIKTRGQQVTLRCSSQSGHNTVSWYQQALGQGPQFIFQYYREEENGRGNFPPRFSGLQFPNYSSELNVNALELDDSALYLCASSSVISANYGYTFGSGTRLTVV.

V is TRBV27 and J is TRBJ2-7, with D perhaps TRBD1 (6 bases). Per the germline V gene, CDR1 is MNHEY and CDR2 is SMNVEV (reference sequence). This CDR3 is 14 amino acids long. V was shortened by 8 bases and J by 6 bases, with 20 bases between the two germline ends. As DNA, the CDR3 is TGTGCCAGCCGGTCCGGGGACACCGTCTTCGAGCAGTACTTC. Protein: CASRSGDTVFEQYF.

The chain employs TRBV7-3 and TRBJ1-5; D may be TRBD1 (5 bases). Trimming stripped 5 bases from V and 5 bases from J, with 16 bases between. The CDR3 spans 15 residues. Germline-derived CDR1 and CDR2 are SGHTA and FQGTGA. CDR3 bases: TGTGCCAGCAGCCCCCCCCCAGGGCTCGATCAGCCCCAGCATTTT. Protein sequence: CASSPPPGLDQPQHF.